This T cell receptor (beta chain) was observed in a study of CD8+CD57+ T cells in acquired aplastic anemia. Turning to the study itself: Each DNA sample taken from sorted CD4+ and CD8+ cells came to 3 to 3.5 ug on average.

This CDR3 region has 14 residues. Trimming cost V 0 bases and J 8 bases, with 11 bases left between them. Germline V gene data show CDR1 as SGHAT and CDR2 as FQNNGV. Profiling of TCR beta VDJ combinations and CDR3 sequences used genomic DNA as template. MiXCR was run by TCRdb on the reads, yielding one entry per CDR3 protein. The data show under 250,000 distinct CDR3 sequences, 30% to 40% seen once. The J gene is TRBJ2-1, the V gene TRBV11-2, with D possibly TRBD2 on 6 matching bases. The sequencing input was sorted CD4+, CD8+, or CD8+CD57+ T cells (not recorded which) from PBMCs. This receptor was obtained from a human donor in good health, serving as a control. CDR3 sequence (DNA): TGTGCCAGCAGCTTAGAACTAGCAGGAGATGAGCAGTTCTTC. Translation gives CASSLELAGDEQFF.